The rows below give T cell receptor beta chains drawn from one sample of a study of blood T cell repertoires in COVID-19. Sequenced by immunoSEQ multiplex PCR; TCRdb stores in-frame clones only, minus some. The profile shows around 140,000 clones, around nine tenths of them singletons. Sequences were obtained from peripheral blood. The receptors derive from a woman aged 45-60 years with acute or convalescent COVID-19. CDR3s include the opening cysteine and the closing phenylalanine or tryptophan. D genes are given only for firm matches. The size field is filled for only some rows; it gives once, few, many or a size class.

V gene	J gene	CDR3 length	D gene	clone size	CDR3 DNA	CDR3 protein
TRBV5-4	TRBJ2-3	15	TRBD2	once	TGTGCCAGCAGCCTCTGGACTAGCGGGAGTAGGAGGCAGTATTTT	CASSLWTSGSRRQYF
TRBV5-6	TRBJ2-3	14	-	-	TGTGCCAGCAGCTTGTCACTAACTCCGAATACGCAGTATTTT	CASSLSLTPNTQYF
TRBV6-5	TRBJ2-7	16	TRBD2	-	TGTGCCAGCAGTTATTCCATCCCGGGACTAGCGTCCGAGCAGTACTTC	CASSYSIPGLASEQYF
TRBV10-1	TRBJ2-1	15	TRBD2	-	TGCGCCAGCAGTGAAACTAGCGGGGGGTACAATGAGCAGTTCTTC	CASSETSGGYNEQFF
TRBV4-1	TRBJ1-2	14	-	-	TGCGCCAGCAGCCCTCAGGGGAATAAGAGGGGCTACACCTTC	CASSPQGNKRGYTF
TRBV12-3/TRBV12-4	TRBJ2-5	13	-	-	TGTGCCAGCAGTTTTGCAGGTGCCGAGACCCAGTACTTC	CASSFAGAETQYF
TRBV9	TRBJ1-6	16	-	-	TGTGCCAGCAGCGTAGGAGGGGGTATGTTGAATTCACCCCTCCACTTT	CASSVGGGMLNSPLHF
TRBV19	TRBJ1-6	14	TRBD1	-	TGTGCCAGTACTGCAGGGACAGGGAATTCACCCCTCCACTTT	CASTAGTGNSPLHF
TRBV19	TRBJ2-7	16	-	-	TGTGCCAGCTCTTCATCGGGCAGGGGCCTCATCGGCGAGCAGTACTTC	CASSSSGRGLIGEQYF
TRBV27	TRBJ2-7	14	TRBD2	-	TGTGCCAGCAGTCCCGGACTAGCTATCTACGAGCAGTACTTC	CASSPGLAIYEQYF
TRBV11-3	TRBJ2-7	14	-	-	TGTGCCAGCAGCCCAAGAACAGGGTTCGGCGAGCAGTACTTC	CASSPRTGFGEQYF